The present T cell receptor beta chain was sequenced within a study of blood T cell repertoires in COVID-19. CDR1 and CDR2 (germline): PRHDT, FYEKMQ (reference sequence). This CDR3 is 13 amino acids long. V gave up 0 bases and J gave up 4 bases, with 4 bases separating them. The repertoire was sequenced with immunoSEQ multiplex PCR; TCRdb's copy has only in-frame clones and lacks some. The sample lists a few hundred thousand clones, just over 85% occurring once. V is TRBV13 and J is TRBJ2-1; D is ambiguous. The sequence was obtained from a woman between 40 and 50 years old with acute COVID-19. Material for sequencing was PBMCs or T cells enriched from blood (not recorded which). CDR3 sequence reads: CASSLGSYNEQFF. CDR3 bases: TGTGCCAGCAGCTTAGGTAGTTACAATGAGCAGTTCTTC. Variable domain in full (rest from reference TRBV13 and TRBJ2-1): AAGVIQSPRHLIKEKRETATLKCYPIPRHDTVYWYQQGPGQDPQFLISFYEKMQSDKGSIPDRFSAQQFSDYHSELNMSSLELGDSALYFCASSLGSYNEQFFGPGTRLTVL.